This TCR beta chain comes out of a study of blood T cell repertoires in COVID-19. Study as a whole: The United States, Italy and Spain supplied acute and convalescent COVID-19 samples. T cells, B-cell-depleted T cells, or PBMCs provided the cDNA or gDNA that served as material.

CDR1 is MNHEY, CDR2 SMNVEV, per germline (reference sequence). V dropped 6 bases and J dropped 0 bases, with 12 bases sitting between them. The CDR3 contains 15 residues. The repertoire was sequenced with immunoSEQ multiplex PCR; TCRdb's copy has only in-frame clones and lacks some. The repertoire has 65,000 or so clones, around nine tenths of them found once; the top ten carry roughly 1.3%. This chain links TRBV27 with TRBJ1-5; possibly TRBD1 for D (5 bases). The TCR sequence derives from a man aged 55 to 69 with acute or convalescent COVID-19. Input material: peripheral blood. The CDR3 is CASRVGRASNQPQHF. CDR3 in DNA: TGTGCCAGCAGAGTGGGCAGGGCTAGCAATCAGCCCCAGCATTTT.